This T cell receptor (beta chain) was observed in a study of T cells in Graves' hyperthyroidism and ophthalmopathy. Across the study: The blood sample was taken at first diagnosis, before treatment began. General observations from the study: In the blood, most expanded thyroid clonotypes above 0.001 appeared as well.

Amplified TCR beta CDR3 regions came from RNA transcripts. The HTBI primer set drove a first-round RT-PCR of the TCR CDR3. MiXCR, applied by TCRdb to the multiplex PCR reads, yields one record per CDR3 protein. The sample has hundreds of thousands of distinct CDR3 sequences, 16% seen once. Trimming pared 2 bases from V and 2 bases from J, leaving 13 bases between. Germline V gene lookup returns CDR1 SGHDN and CDR2 FVKESK. The CDR3 is made up of 16 amino acids. As concerns this clonotype: What it binds is not known.

Clinicians diagnosed patients from clinical symptoms, serum thyroxine and TRAb, thyroid ultrasound and orbital computed tomography. The sequencing sample was made of blood. The receptor was isolated from a young woman with Graves' hyperthyroidism. The chain couples TRBV14 to TRBJ1-3; the D is unclear. DNA for the CDR3: TGTGCCAGCAGCCAAACCCCGGGAGGAACTGGAAACACCATATATTTT. Translated, it gives CASSQTPGGTGNTIYF.